The text below deals with one T cell receptor (beta chain). The data belong to a study of blood T cell repertoires in COVID-19. Deletions cut 7 bases from V and 3 bases from J, with 16 bases between. The V gene's germline CDR1 is SNHLY and CDR2 FYNNEI. The CDR3 runs 14 residues. Method: immunoSEQ multiplex PCR; TCRdb's copy keeps in-frame clones and lacks some. The top ten clones hold roughly 10% of a sample with approximately 100,000 clones, around four fifths of them seen once. This TCR derives from an older man with acute or convalescent COVID-19. Sequenced material: peripheral blood. The chain carries TRBV2 and TRBJ2-7, with TRBD1 as a possible D gene (6 bases). The CDR3 coding sequence is TGTGCCAGCACCCCTACCGGGACAAACTACGAGCAGTACTTC. Its protein is CASTPTGTNYEQYF. Based on the CDR3 plus reference TRBV2 and TRBJ2-7, the full variable domain is EPEVTQTPSHQVTQMGQEVILRCVPISNHLYFYWYRQILGQKVEFLVSFYNNEISEKSEIFDDQFSVERPDGSNFTLKIRSTKLEDSAMYFCASTPTGTNYEQYFGPGTRLTVT.